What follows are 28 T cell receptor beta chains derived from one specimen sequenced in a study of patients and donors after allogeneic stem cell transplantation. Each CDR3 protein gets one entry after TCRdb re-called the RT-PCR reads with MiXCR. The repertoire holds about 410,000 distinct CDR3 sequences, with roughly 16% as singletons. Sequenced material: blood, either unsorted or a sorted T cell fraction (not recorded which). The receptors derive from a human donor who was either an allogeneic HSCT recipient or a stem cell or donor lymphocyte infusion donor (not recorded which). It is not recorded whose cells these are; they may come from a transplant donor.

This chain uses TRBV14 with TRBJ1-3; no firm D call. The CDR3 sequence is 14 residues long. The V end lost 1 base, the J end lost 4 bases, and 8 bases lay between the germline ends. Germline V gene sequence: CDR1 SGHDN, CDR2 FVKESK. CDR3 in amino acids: CASSQVTSGNTIYF. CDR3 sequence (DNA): TGTGCCAGCAGCCAAGTGACGTCGGGAAACACCATATATTTT.

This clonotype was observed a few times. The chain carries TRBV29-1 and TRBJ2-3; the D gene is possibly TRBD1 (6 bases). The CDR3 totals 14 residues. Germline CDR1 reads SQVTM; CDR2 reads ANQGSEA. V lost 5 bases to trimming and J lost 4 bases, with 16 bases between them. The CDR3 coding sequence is TGCAGCGTTAAGGGTCAAGGGGGTGCAGATACGCAGTATTTT. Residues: CSVKGQGGADTQYF.

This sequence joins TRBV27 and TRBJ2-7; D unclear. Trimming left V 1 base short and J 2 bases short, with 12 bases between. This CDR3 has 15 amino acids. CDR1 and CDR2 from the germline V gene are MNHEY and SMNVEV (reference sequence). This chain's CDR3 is CASSLYQDVAYEQYF. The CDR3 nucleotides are TGTGCCAGCAGTTTATATCAGGACGTCGCCTACGAGCAGTACTTC.

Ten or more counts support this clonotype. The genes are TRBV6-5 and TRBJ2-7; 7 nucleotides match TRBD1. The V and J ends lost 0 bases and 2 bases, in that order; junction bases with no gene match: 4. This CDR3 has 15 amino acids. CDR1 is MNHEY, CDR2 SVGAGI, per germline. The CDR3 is CASSYSGGDTYEQYF. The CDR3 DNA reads TGTGCCAGCAGTTACTCAGGGGGCGACACCTACGAGCAGTACTTC.

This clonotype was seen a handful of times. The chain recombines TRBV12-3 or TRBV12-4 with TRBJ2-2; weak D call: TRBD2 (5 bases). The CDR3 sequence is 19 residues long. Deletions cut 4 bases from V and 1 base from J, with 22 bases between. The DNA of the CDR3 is TGTGCCAGCAGTTCACACCGGGCGGTACGAGGGATGAACACCGGGGAGCTGTTTTTT. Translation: CASSSHRAVRGMNTGELFF.

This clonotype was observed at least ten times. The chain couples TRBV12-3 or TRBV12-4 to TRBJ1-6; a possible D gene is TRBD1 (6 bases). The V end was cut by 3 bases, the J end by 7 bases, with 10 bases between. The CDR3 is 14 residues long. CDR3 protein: CASSLGARNSPLHF. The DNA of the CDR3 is TGTGCCAGCAGTTTGGGGGCAAGGAATTCACCCCTCCACTTT.

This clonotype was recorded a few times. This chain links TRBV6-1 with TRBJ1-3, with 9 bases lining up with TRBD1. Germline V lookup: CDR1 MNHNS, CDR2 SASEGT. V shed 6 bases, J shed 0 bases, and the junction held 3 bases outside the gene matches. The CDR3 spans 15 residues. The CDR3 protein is CASRKTGGSGNTIYF. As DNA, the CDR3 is TGTGCCAGCAGGAAGACAGGGGGCTCTGGAAACACCATATATTTT.

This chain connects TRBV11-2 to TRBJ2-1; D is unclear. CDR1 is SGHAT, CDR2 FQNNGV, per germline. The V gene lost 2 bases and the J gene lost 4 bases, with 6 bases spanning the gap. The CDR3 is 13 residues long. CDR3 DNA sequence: TGTGCCAGCAGCTTAAATCAGTACAATGAGCAGTTCTTC. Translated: CASSLNQYNEQFF.

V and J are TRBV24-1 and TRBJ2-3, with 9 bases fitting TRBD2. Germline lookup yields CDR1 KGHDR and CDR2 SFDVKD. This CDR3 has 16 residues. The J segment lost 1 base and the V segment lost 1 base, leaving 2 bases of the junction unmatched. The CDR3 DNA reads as TGTGCCACCAGTGATTTCGAGCGGGAGGGCACAGATACGCAGTATTTT. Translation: CATSDFEREGTDTQYF.

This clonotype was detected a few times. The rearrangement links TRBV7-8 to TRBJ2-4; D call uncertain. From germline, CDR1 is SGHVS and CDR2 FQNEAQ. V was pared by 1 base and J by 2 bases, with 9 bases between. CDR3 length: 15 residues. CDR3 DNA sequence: TGTGCCAGCAGCTTAGTCAAGGGAACCAAAAACATTCAGTACTTC. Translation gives CASSLVKGTKNIQYF.

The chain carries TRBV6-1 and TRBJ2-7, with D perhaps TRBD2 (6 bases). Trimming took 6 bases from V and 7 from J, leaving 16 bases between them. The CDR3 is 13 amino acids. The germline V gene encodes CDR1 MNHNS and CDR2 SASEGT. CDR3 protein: CASSRAGWGEQYF. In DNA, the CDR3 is TGTGCCAGCAGCCGCGCGGGATGGGGTGAGCAGTACTTC.

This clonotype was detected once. In DNA form, the CDR3 reads TGTGCCAGCAGCCCCGGGACTAGCCGATTAAATGAGCAGTTCTTC. It yields the protein CASSPGTSRLNEQFF. The chain uses TRBV7-3 and TRBJ2-1; 9 bases fit TRBD2. V shed 5 bases and J 7 bases; nucleotides not matched to a gene: 9. The CDR3 consists of 15 residues. Germline values: CDR1 SGHTA, CDR2 FQGTGA.

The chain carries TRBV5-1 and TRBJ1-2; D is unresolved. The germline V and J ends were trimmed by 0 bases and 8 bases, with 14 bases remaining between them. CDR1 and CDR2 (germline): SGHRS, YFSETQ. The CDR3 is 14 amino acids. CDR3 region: CASSLEGPPGGYTF. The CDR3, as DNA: TGCGCCAGCAGCTTGGAAGGACCCCCCGGCGGCTACACCTTC.

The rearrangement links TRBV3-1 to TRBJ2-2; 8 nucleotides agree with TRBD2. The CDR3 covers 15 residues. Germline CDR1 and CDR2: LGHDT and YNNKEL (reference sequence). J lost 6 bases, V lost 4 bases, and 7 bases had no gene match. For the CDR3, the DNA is TGTGCCAGCAGCCGCGGGGGGTCCCGACCCGGGGAGCTGTTTTTT. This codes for CASSRGGSRPGELFF.

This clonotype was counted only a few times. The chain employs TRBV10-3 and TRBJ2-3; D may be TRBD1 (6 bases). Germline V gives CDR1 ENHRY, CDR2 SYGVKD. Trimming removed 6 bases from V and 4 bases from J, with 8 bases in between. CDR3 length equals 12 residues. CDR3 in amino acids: CAIRGAADTQYF. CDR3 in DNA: TGTGCCATCAGGGGGGCCGCAGATACGCAGTATTTT.

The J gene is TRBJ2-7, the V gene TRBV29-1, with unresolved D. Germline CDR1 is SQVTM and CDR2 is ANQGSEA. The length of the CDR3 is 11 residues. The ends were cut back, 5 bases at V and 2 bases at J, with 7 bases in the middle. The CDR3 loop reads CSVYQAYEQYF. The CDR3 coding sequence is TGCAGCGTTTATCAAGCCTACGAGCAGTACTTC.

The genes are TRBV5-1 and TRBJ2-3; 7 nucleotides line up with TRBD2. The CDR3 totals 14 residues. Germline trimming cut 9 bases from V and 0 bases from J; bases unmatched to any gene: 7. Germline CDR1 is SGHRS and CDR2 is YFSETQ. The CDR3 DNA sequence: TGCGCCACCTCTAGCGGTCCTAGCACAGATACGCAGTATTTT. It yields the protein CATSSGPSTDTQYF.

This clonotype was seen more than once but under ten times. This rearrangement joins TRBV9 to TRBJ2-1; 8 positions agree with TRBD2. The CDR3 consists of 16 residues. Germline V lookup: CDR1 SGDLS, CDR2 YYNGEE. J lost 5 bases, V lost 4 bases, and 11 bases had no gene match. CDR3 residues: CASSSGGGRGHNEQFF. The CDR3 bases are TGTGCCAGCAGCTCCGGCGGGGGGCGGGGGCACAATGAGCAGTTCTTC.

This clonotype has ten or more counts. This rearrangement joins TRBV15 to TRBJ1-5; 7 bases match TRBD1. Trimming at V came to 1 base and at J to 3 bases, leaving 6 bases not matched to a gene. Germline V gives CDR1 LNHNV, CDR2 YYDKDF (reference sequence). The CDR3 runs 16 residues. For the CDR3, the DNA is TGTGCCACCAGCAGAGGACGGGACAGTTACAATCAGCCCCAGCATTTT. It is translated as CATSRGRDSYNQPQHF.

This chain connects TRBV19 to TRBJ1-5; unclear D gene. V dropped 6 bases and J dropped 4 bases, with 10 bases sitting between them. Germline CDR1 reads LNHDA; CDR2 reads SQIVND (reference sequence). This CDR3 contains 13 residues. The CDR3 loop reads CASRSVWNQPQHF. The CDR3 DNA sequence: TGTGCCAGTAGATCCGTCTGGAATCAGCCCCAGCATTTT. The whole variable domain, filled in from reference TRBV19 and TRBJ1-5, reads DGGITQSPKYLFRKEGQNVTLSCEQNLNHDAMYWYRQDPGQGLRLIYYSQIVNDFQKGDIAEGYSVSREKKESFPLTVTSAQKNPTAFYLCASRSVWNQPQHFGDGTRLSIL.

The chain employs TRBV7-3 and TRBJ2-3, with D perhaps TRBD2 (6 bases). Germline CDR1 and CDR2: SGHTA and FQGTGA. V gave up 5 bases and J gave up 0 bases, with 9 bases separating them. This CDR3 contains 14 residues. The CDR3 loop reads CASSGAGSTDTQYF. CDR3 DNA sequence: TGTGCCAGCAGCGGGGCGGGGAGCACAGATACGCAGTATTTT.

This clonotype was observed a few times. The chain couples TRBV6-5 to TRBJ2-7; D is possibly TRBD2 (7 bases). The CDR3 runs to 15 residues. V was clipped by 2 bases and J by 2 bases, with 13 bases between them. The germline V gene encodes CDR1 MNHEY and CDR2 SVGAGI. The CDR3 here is CASSYAGEGTYEQYF. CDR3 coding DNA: TGTGCCAGCAGTTACGCAGGGGAGGGGACCTACGAGCAGTACTTC.

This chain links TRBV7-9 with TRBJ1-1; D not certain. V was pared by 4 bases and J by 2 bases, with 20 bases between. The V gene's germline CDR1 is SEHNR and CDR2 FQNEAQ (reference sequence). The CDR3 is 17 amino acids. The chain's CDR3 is CASSSNFMRRGNTEAFF. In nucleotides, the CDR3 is TGTGCCAGCAGCTCAAATTTCATGAGGAGAGGCAACACTGAAGCTTTCTTT.

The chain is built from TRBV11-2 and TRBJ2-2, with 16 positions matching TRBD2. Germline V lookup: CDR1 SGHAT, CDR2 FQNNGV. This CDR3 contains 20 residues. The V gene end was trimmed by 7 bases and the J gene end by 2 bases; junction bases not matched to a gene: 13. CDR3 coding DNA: TGTGCCAGCACCAGACGACTGGGACTAGCGGGGGGGTTAAACACCGGGGAGCTGTTTTTT. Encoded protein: CASTRRLGLAGGLNTGELFF.

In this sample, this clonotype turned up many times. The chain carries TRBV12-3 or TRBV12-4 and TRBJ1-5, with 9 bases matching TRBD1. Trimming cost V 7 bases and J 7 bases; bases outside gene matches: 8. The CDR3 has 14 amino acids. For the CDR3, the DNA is TGTGCCAGCACTCTAAGAACAGGGGGCCAGCCCCAGCATTTT. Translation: CASTLRTGGQPQHF.

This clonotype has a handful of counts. The CDR3 is CASSQRGDSNQPQHF. The CDR3 bases are TGTGCCAGCAGCCAACGGGGCGATAGCAATCAGCCCCAGCATTTT. The V and J genes are TRBV16 and TRBJ1-5, with D perhaps TRBD1 (5 bases). Germline CDR1 reads KGHSY; CDR2 reads FQNENV. V was clipped by 2 bases and J by 0 bases, with 8 bases between them. The CDR3 spans 15 residues.

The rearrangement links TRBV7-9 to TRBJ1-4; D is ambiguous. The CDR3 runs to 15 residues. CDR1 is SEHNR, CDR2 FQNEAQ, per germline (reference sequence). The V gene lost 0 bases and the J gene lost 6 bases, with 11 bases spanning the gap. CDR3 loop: CASSLAPRRDEKLFF. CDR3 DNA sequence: TGTGCCAGCAGCTTAGCTCCCCGGAGGGATGAAAAACTGTTTTTT.

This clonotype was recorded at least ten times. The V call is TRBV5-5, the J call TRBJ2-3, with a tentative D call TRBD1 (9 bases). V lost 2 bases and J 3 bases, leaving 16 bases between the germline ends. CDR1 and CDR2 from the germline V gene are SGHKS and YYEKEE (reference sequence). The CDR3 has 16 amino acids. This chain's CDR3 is CASSLRGGTGTDTQYF. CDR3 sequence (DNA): TGTGCCAGCAGCTTACGGGGGGGGACAGGGACAGATACGCAGTATTTT.